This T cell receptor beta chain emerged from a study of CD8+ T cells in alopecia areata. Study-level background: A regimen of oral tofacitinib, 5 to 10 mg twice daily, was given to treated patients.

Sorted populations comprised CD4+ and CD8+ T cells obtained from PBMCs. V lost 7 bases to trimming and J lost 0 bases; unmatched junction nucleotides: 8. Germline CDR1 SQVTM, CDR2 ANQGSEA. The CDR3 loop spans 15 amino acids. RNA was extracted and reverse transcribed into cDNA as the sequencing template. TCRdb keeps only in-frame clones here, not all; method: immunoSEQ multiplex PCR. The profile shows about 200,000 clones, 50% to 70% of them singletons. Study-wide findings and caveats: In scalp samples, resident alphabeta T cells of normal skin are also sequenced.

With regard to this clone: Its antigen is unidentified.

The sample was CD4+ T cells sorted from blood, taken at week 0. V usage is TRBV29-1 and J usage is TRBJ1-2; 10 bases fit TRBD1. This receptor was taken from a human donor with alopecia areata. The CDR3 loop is CSASGQGIPNYGYTF. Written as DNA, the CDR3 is TGCAGCGCTTCGGGACAGGGGATACCTAACTATGGCTACACCTTC.